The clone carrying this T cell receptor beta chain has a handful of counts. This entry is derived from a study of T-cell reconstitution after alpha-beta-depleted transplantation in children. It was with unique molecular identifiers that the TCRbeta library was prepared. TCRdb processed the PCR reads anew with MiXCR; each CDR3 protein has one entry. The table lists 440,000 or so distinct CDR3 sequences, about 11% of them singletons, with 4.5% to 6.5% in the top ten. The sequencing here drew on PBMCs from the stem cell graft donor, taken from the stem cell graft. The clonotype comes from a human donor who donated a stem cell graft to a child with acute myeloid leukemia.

This CDR3 reads CSVEAGRRGADTQYF. The CDR3 DNA sequence: TGCAGCGTTGAGGCCGGGAGAAGGGGGGCAGATACGCAGTATTTT. J is TRBJ2-3 and V is TRBV29-1; either TRBD1 or TRBD2 may fit D (6 bases each). CDR1 and CDR2 (germline): SQVTM, ANQGSEA. The CDR3 sequence is 15 residues long. V lost 3 bases, J lost 4 bases, and 17 bases lay in between.